The subject of this entry is one T cell receptor (beta chain). This specimen belongs to a study of blood T cell repertoires in COVID-19. Study as a whole: Spain, Italy and the United States supplied samples that represented acute and convalescent COVID-19. T cells, B-cell-depleted T cells, or PBMCs provided the cDNA or gDNA that served as material.

In the original processing: Reference gene primer amplification yielded estimated nucleated cell counts. Generated by immunoSEQ multiplex PCR, the TCRdb table keeps only in-frame clones and is missing some. That table furnishes V, J and clone size, whereas the DNA furnished D and trimming. The sample lists about 140,000 clones; under 80% were seen once. V shed 6 bases, J shed 3 bases, and the junction held 7 bases outside the gene matches. Germline lookup yields CDR1 LNHDA and CDR2 SQIVND (reference sequence). The CDR3 spans 15 residues. The receptor's source is a man in his 60s with acute or convalescent COVID-19. The genes are TRBV19 and TRBJ1-5; TRBD1 matches 8 bases. Sequencing used peripheral blood. The CDR3 region is CASSQDRDHNQPQHF. In DNA, the CDR3 is TGTGCCAGTAGCCAGGACAGGGATCACAATCAGCCCCAGCATTTT.